This T cell receptor (beta chain) was captured in a study of post-analysis software for immune sequencing data. Study results and limitations: When patients were compared with controls, a handful of TRBV segments were more frequent, TRBV5-6, TRBV5-1 and TRBV20-1 among them. Clustering by F measure revealed strong co-clustering among samples prepared together in one batch.

This clonotype was observed a handful of times. Its cognate antigen is unknown. Carried by the TCR beta cDNA libraries were unique molecular identifiers. T cells numbering roughly 0.85 to 10 million gave rise to some 520,000 cDNA molecules. TCRdb reprocessed the PCR reads with MiXCR, giving one entry per CDR3 protein. The table shows 350,000 to 500,000 distinct CDR3 sequences, with more than 30% occurring only once. V trimming: 6 bases; J trimming: 3 bases; junction bases outside the gene matches: 4. The CDR3 runs 14 residues. Germline V CDR1 and CDR2: MNHEY, SVGAGI. Sequencing was done on a sample of blood. The V gene is TRBV6-5, the J gene TRBJ2-3; TRBD1 matches 9 bases. This clonotype was sampled from a girl aged 2-10 years with multiple sclerosis. CDR3: CASRGTGLTDTQYF. DNA of the CDR3: TGTGCCAGCAGGGGGACAGGGCTAACAGATACGCAGTATTTT.